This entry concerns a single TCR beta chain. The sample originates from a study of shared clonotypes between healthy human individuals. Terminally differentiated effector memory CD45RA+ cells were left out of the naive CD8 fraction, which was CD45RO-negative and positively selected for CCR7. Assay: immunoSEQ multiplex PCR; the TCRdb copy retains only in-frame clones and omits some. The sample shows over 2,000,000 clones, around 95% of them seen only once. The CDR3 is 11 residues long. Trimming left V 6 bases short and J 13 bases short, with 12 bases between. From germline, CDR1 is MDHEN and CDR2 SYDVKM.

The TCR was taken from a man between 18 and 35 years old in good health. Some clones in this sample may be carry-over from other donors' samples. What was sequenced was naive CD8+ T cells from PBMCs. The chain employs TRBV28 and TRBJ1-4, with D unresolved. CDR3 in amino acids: CASSPLNRLFF. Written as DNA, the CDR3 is TGTGCCAGCAGCCCCTTGAACAGACTGTTTTTT. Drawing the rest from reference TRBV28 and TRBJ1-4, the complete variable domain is DVKVTQSSRYLVKRTGEKVFLECVQDMDHENMFWYRQDPGLGLRLIYFSYDVKMKEKGDIPEGYSVSREKKERFSLILESASTNQTSMYLCASSPLNRLFFGSGTQLSVL.